This T cell receptor beta chain originates from a study of cytomegalovirus exposure and HLA in healthy donors. Overall study: Sequencing of 150 million to 200 million T cells in an earlier analysis found around 120 million unique TCR beta sequences. An early release of data contained 80 million to 85 million unique TCRs, which came from HLA-typed donors. The study placed 80% to 85% of its roughly 400 genotyped donors in the Caucasian-associated ancestry cluster.

Vbeta (60) and Jbeta (13) primers were used in the PCR. Using immunoSEQ multiplex PCR, the repertoire was profiled, and TCRdb retains in-frame clones only, with some absent. The sample holds 150,000 to 200,000 clones, roughly 80% seen once. This clone was observed a handful of times. The TCR sequence derives from a woman between 18 and 29 years old in good health and CMV-seronegative. Sequenced: PBMCs.

CDR3 amino acids: CASSPERNYGYTF. DNA for the CDR3: TGTGCCAGCAGTCCCGAGCGAAACTATGGCTACACCTTC. The gene calls are TRBV6-1 and TRBJ1-2; D not resolved. The CDR3 contains 13 residues. The germline V gene has CDR1 MNHNS and CDR2 SASEGT. Trimming shortened V by 5 bases and J by 2 bases, and 9 bases separated the two germline ends.